This T cell receptor beta chain appears in the sequencing data of a study of blood T cell repertoires in COVID-19. Assay: immunoSEQ multiplex PCR; the TCRdb copy retains only in-frame clones and omits some. The profile shows over 200,000 clones, around 84% of them singletons. This CDR3 is 15 amino acids long. CDR1 and CDR2 (germline): KGHDR, SFDVKD. The ends lost 5 bases at V and 6 bases at J; junction bases unmatched: 10. The clonotype was recovered from a middle-aged man with COVID-19, enrolled during active disease. The sample consisted of peripheral blood. J is TRBJ2-3 and V is TRBV24-1; 7 positions agree with TRBD2. The CDR3 here is CATSGGGPLSDTQYF. The CDR3, as DNA: TGTGCCACCAGTGGGGGAGGGCCATTGTCGGATACGCAGTATTTT.